This entry lists 27 T cell receptor beta chains sequenced from one sample in a study of HIV-infected children after antiretroviral therapy interruption. Treatment defined: PENTA 11 planned treatment interruption arm or continuous ART arm. The TCR library was built from RNA with a 3' RACE protocol and unique molecular identifiers. TCRdb reanalysed the 3' RACE reads using MiXCR and keeps one entry per CDR3 protein. The sample includes 30,000 to 50,000 distinct CDR3 sequences, around 7% of them seen just once. Specimen: CD45RA+ CD4+ T cells from PBMCs, pooled from several time points, collected from a donor given antiretroviral therapy, either interrupted or continuous. Subset reported: naive CD4+ CD45RA+ CD45RO- T cells. Receptors were obtained from a pool of human donors with HIV.

Ten or more counts support this clonotype. The gene calls are TRBV20-1 and TRBJ1-1; possible D gene TRBD1, 6 bases. Looked up from germline, CDR1 is DFQATT and CDR2 is SNEGSKA (reference sequence). The V gene lost 4 bases and the J gene lost 1 base, with 7 bases spanning the gap. The CDR3 spans 12 residues. The CDR3 sequence: CSAMDRNTEAFF. The CDR3 bases are TGCAGTGCTATGGACAGGAACACTGAAGCTTTCTTT.

This clonotype was recorded at least ten times. The V gene is TRBV11-2, the J gene TRBJ1-1; D is possibly TRBD1 (5 bases). Germline V lookup: CDR1 SGHAT, CDR2 FQNNGV. The V and J ends lost 5 bases and 1 base respectively, with 8 bases between them. The CDR3 is 13 residues long. DNA of the CDR3: TGTGCCAGCAGCCCAGGACAGAACACTGAAGCTTTCTTT. Amino acids: CASSPGQNTEAFF.

This clonotype was seen at least ten times. V is TRBV24-1 and J is TRBJ2-7; TRBD1 might be the D (5 bases). The CDR3 has 12 amino acids. Germline assignment: CDR1 KGHDR and CDR2 SFDVKD. Trimming took 4 bases from V and 3 from J, leaving 6 bases between them. The CDR3 DNA is TGTGCCACCAGTGACACAGGCTACGAGCAGTACTTC. The encoded protein is CATSDTGYEQYF.

This clonotype was found many times. The chain joins TRBV27 to TRBJ1-5; tentatively, D is TRBD1 (5 bases). Trimming pared 5 bases from V and 9 bases from J, leaving 17 bases between. Germline V gene sequence: CDR1 MNHEY, CDR2 SMNVEV (reference sequence). The CDR3 runs 14 residues. CDR3 DNA sequence: TGTGCCAGCAGTCCGCTTCAGGGCGGTCGGCCCCAGCATTTT. Translating gives CASSPLQGGRPQHF.

This clonotype occurred many times. This chain joins TRBV20-1 and TRBJ2-7; possibly TRBD2 for D (6 bases). This CDR3 spans 13 amino acids. CDR1 and CDR2 (germline): DFQATT, SNEGSKA (reference sequence). The ends were cut back, 6 bases at V and 1 base at J, with 13 bases in the middle. CDR3 protein: CSAQEGLSYEQYF. The CDR3 bases are TGCAGTGCCCAGGAGGGGTTATCCTACGAGCAGTACTTC.

This clonotype occurred many times. V gene TRBV10-2 combines with J gene TRBJ2-7, with TRBD2 identical over 10 bases. The CDR3 covers 13 residues. The V gene end was trimmed by 5 bases and the J gene end by 3 bases; junction bases not matched to a gene: 1. Germline V lookup: CDR1 WSHSY, CDR2 SAAADI. The CDR3 is CASSRTSGYEQYF. Written as DNA, the CDR3 is TGCGCCAGCAGTCGGACTAGCGGCTACGAGCAGTACTTC.

This clonotype was seen at least ten times. J is TRBJ2-6 and V is TRBV18; D is unresolved. Germline V lookup: CDR1 KGHSH, CDR2 LQKENI. V was shortened by 1 base and J by 2 bases, with 12 bases between the two germline ends. CDR3 length: 17 amino acids. CDR3 DNA sequence: TGTGCCAGCTCACCACGGTTTACGTCCCCTGGGGCCAACGTCCTGACTTTC. It translates to CASSPRFTSPGANVLTF.

This chain connects TRBV12-3 or TRBV12-4 to TRBJ2-6, with a weak D call TRBD1 (6 bases). V lost 10 bases, J lost 2 bases, and 6 bases lay in between. There are 12 residues in the CDR3. CDR3 sequence (DNA): TGTGCCACAGGGGCTGGGGCCAACGTCCTGACTTTC. Translation gives CATGAGANVLTF.

This clonotype was counted at least ten times. The genes are TRBV5-1 and TRBJ2-4, with 7 bases matching TRBD1. This CDR3 has 16 residues. The V gene end was trimmed by 3 bases and the J gene end by 0 bases; junction bases not matched to a gene: 6. CDR1 SGHRS and CDR2 YFSETQ come from the germline V gene. CDR3 coding DNA: TGCGCCAGCAGCTACGGACAGGAGTTAGCCAAAAACATTCAGTACTTC. Its protein is CASSYGQELAKNIQYF.

In its sample, this clonotype was seen many times. This rearrangement joins TRBV6-1 to TRBJ1-1; unclear D gene. The CDR3 consists of 13 residues. Germline values: CDR1 MNHNS, CDR2 SASEGT. The V and J ends lost 1 base and 4 bases respectively, with 7 bases between them. This CDR3 reads CASSEVWRTEAFF. CDR3 sequence (DNA): TGTGCCAGCAGTGAAGTCTGGCGCACTGAAGCTTTCTTT.

The sample holds many counts of this clonotype. This chain connects TRBV12-3 or TRBV12-4 to TRBJ2-7, with 11 bases identical to TRBD1. V lost 3 bases, J lost 5 bases, and 6 bases stayed unmatched. This CDR3 comprises 15 residues. CDR3 bases: TGTGCCAGCAGTTTCGCCCGGACAGGGGGCAACGAGCAGTACTTC. This sequence encodes CASSFARTGGNEQYF.

This clonotype was found many times. V gene TRBV29-1 combines with J gene TRBJ1-1; D uncertain. The CDR3 runs 13 residues. Germline assignment: CDR1 SQVTM and CDR2 ANQGSEA. V shed 4 bases and J shed 3 bases, with 12 bases lying between them. CDR3 sequence (DNA): TGCAGCGTTGTTAGGCTGCGGGACACTGAAGCTTTCTTT. Protein sequence: CSVVRLRDTEAFF.

This clonotype was counted many times. V is TRBV6-5 and J is TRBJ2-7; D possibly corresponds to TRBD1 (6 bases). The V end lost 6 bases, the J end lost 1 base, and 10 bases lay between the germline ends. Germline CDR1 and CDR2: MNHEY and SVGAGI. CDR3 length: 13 residues. For the CDR3, the DNA is TGTGCCAGCAGCCTGGACAGATCCTACGAGCAGTACTTC. Translation gives CASSLDRSYEQYF.

There are many counts of this clonotype. The rearrangement links TRBV20-1 to TRBJ2-7; 7 bases fit TRBD2. The germline gives CDR1 DFQATT, CDR2 SNEGSKA (reference sequence). The CDR3 is 15 residues long. V lost 0 bases to trimming and J lost 0 bases; unmatched junction nucleotides: 5. For the CDR3, the DNA is TGCAGTGCTAGAGATCGGGCTAGCGGCTCCTACGAGCAGTACTTC. This translates into CSARDRASGSYEQYF.

This clonotype has more than one count but fewer than ten. V usage is TRBV9 and J usage is TRBJ2-3, with TRBD1 matching 7 bases. The CDR3 has 14 residues. From germline, CDR1 is SGDLS and CDR2 YYNGEE. V lost 4 bases to trimming and J lost 2 bases; unmatched junction nucleotides: 4. The CDR3 is CASSLQGNTDTQYF. CDR3 nucleotide sequence: TGTGCCAGCAGCCTACAGGGGAACACAGATACGCAGTATTTT.

CDR3 bases: TGTGCCAGCAGCAGAAATTCACCCCTCCACTTT. It is translated as CASSRNSPLHF. The rearrangement joins TRBV12-3 or TRBV12-4 to TRBJ1-6; D call uncertain. Trimming took off 6 bases at V and 7 bases at J, with 4 bases between the two ends. This CDR3 spans 11 amino acids.

In its sample, this clonotype was seen a few times. V is TRBV29-1 and J is TRBJ2-3; TRBD2 matches at 7 bases. With 2 bases clipped from V and 7 bases from J, the junction kept 9 bases outside the gene matches. The CDR3 totals 14 residues. CDR1 is SQVTM, CDR2 ANQGSEA, per germline. The chain's CDR3 is CSVEFASGPYTQYF. DNA of the CDR3: TGCAGCGTTGAATTCGCTAGCGGCCCATATACGCAGTATTTT.

This clonotype was seen at least ten times. The V call is TRBV6-5, the J call TRBJ1-5; D is uncertain. V shed 0 bases and J shed 4 bases, with 25 bases lying between them. CDR3 length: 20 amino acids. Germline CDR1 is MNHEY and CDR2 is SVGAGI. The CDR3: CASSYSKKSSRALANQPQHF. The CDR3 DNA follows: TGTGCCAGCAGTTACTCGAAAAAGTCTAGTCGGGCCCTCGCAAATCAGCCCCAGCATTTT.

This clonotype was found once. This chain connects TRBV7-9 to TRBJ1-2; D remains ambiguous. V gave up 3 bases and J gave up 0 bases, with 14 bases separating them. CDR1 SEHNR and CDR2 FQNEAQ come from the germline V gene (reference sequence). The CDR3 length is 16 residues. CDR3 loop: CASSLGRSPSNYGYTF. CDR3 nucleotide sequence: TGTGCCAGCAGCTTGGGCCGCTCCCCATCTAACTATGGCTACACCTTC.

The table lists this clonotype with many counts. The chain is built from TRBV19 and TRBJ2-1; D uncertain. Trimming took off 2 bases at V and 6 bases at J, with 8 bases between the two ends. The CDR3 spans 13 residues. In germline, CDR1 is LNHDA, CDR2 SQIVND (reference sequence). The CDR3 DNA reads TGTGCCAGTAGTATATTGGTAGGCAATGAGCAGTTCTTC. It translates to CASSILVGNEQFF.

This clonotype was found many times. The V gene is TRBV12-3 or TRBV12-4, the J gene TRBJ1-2; D gene ambiguous. Trimming removed 3 bases from V and 2 bases from J, with 7 bases in between. This CDR3 has 13 amino acids. The CDR3 loop is CASSLGINYGYTF. DNA for the CDR3: TGTGCCAGCAGTTTGGGCATAAACTATGGCTACACCTTC.

Ten or more counts support this clonotype. The chain has TRBV12-3 or TRBV12-4 and TRBJ1-2; the match to TRBD1 covers 8 bases. V trimming: 6 bases; J trimming: 10 bases; junction bases outside the gene matches: 13. The CDR3 runs to 14 residues. The CDR3 spells CASSSDRANSDYTF. Written as DNA, the CDR3 is TGTGCCAGCAGCTCGGACAGGGCAAACTCCGACTACACCTTC.

This clonotype was seen at least ten times. The chain employs TRBV20-1 and TRBJ2-2, with D possibly called TRBD1 or TRBD2 (5 bases each). Germline values: CDR1 DFQATT, CDR2 SNEGSKA (reference sequence). CDR3 length: 17 residues. Between the trimmed V and J ends, which lost 2 bases and 0 bases, there was a span of 16 bases. The CDR3 protein is CSARSAGTPTNTGELFF. CDR3 DNA sequence: TGCAGTGCTAGATCAGCCGGGACCCCTACGAACACCGGGGAGCTGTTTTTT.

At least ten counts were recorded for this clonotype. The chain combines TRBV12-3 or TRBV12-4 with TRBJ2-5, with D perhaps TRBD1 or TRBD2 (5 bases each). The V gene lost 3 bases and the J gene lost 2 bases, with 13 bases spanning the gap. The CDR3 consists of 15 residues. The CDR3 spells CASSFRDARQETQYF. The CDR3 DNA follows: TGTGCCAGCAGTTTTCGGGACGCCAGACAAGAGACCCAGTACTTC.

This clonotype has at least ten counts. The gene calls are TRBV7-4 and TRBJ2-7; tentative D call: TRBD2 (7 bases). The CDR3 extends over 16 amino acids. CDR1 and CDR2 (germline): SGHVT, SQSDAQ. V was clipped by 5 bases and J by 10 bases, with 27 bases between them. In DNA form, the CDR3 reads TGTGCCAGCAGCCAGACTGGGGGGGCGCCCTCCTATGAACAGTACTTC. Its translation: CASSQTGGAPSYEQYF.

This clonotype was recorded at least ten times. The chain uses TRBV2 and TRBJ2-6, with 8 bases aligning to TRBD1. Germline assignment: CDR1 SNHLY and CDR2 FYNNEI. The CDR3 has 16 residues. With V trimmed by 5 bases and J by 4 bases, 7 bases remained unmatched. The DNA of the CDR3 is TGTGCCAGCAGTTGGCAGGGGGCGCCCGGGGCCAACGTCCTGACTTTC. Amino acid sequence: CASSWQGAPGANVLTF.

This clonotype was observed many times. The chain uses TRBV19 and TRBJ1-5; D is possibly TRBD1 (5 bases). The CDR3 length is 16 residues. Germline lookup yields CDR1 LNHDA and CDR2 SQIVND (reference sequence). V lost 7 bases and J lost 0, with 16 bases in between. The DNA for the CDR3 is TGTGCCAGTACCGAATCCACAGGTTATAGCAATCAGCCCCAGCATTTT. Translating gives CASTESTGYSNQPQHF.